The 9 T cell receptor beta chains in this list originate from one sample, sequenced in a study of T cell responses to AZD1222 COVID-19 vaccine. Clones were read by immunoSEQ multiplex PCR, and TCRdb kept only the in-frame ones, dropping some. Here the sample spans fewer than 180,000 clones, around 90% being singletons. Sequencing used peripheral blood, obtained 28 days after the second AZD1222 dose. These receptors were obtained from an adult who received the AZD1222 COVID-19 vaccine.

V and J are TRBV6-1 and TRBJ1-4, with D possibly matching TRBD1 (6 bases). The V end lost 3 bases, the J end lost 4 bases, and 15 bases lay between the germline ends. The V gene's germline CDR1 is MNHNS and CDR2 SASEGT. The CDR3 is 16 residues long. The CDR3 coding sequence is TGTGCCAGCAGTGACCGTTACAGGGCTGATAATGAAAAACTGTTTTTT. Translation gives CASSDRYRADNEKLFF.

The rearrangement uses TRBV24-1 and TRBJ2-2; TRBD2 aligns across 7 bases. Germline CDR1 KGHDR, CDR2 SFDVKD. Unmatched junction bases numbered 7, after V lost 7 bases and J lost 3 bases. The CDR3 extends over 15 amino acids. The CDR3 DNA sequence: TGTGCCACCAGCGAGGGAGGGCTTGACACCGGGGAGCTGTTTTTT. Protein product: CATSEGGLDTGELFF.

This chain joins TRBV21-1 and TRBJ1-1; the D call of TRBD1 is as the table states it, not checked on the DNA. TRBV21-1 is a recognized pseudogene. This CDR3 has 17 residues. The CDR3 here is CASTFEGQGGMWAEAFF. DNA of the CDR3: TGTGCCAGCACCTTCGAGGGACAGGGGGGTATGTGGGCTGAAGCTTTCTTT.

The rearrangement links TRBV19 to TRBJ1-1; the match to TRBD1 covers 9 bases. The CDR3 spans 13 residues. V gave up 6 bases and J gave up 5 bases; unmatched junction bases: 4. Per germline, CDR1 LNHDA and CDR2 SQIVND (reference sequence). The CDR3 is CASRDRGWTEAFF. CDR3 DNA sequence: TGTGCCAGTAGGGACAGGGGTTGGACTGAAGCTTTCTTT.

This sequence joins TRBV7-9 and TRBJ2-7, with no clear D. Germline V CDR1 and CDR2: SEHNR, FQNEAQ (reference sequence). CDR3 size: 17 residues. Trimming cost V 0 bases and J 0 bases, with 15 bases left between them. CDR3 in DNA: TGTGCCAGCAGCTTAGCGGTGAACTGGTCTAGCTCCTACGAGCAGTACTTC. It specifies CASSLAVNWSSSYEQYF.

The J gene is TRBJ1-5, the V gene TRBV18; D is perhaps TRBD1 (5 bases). Germline V gene lookup returns CDR1 KGHSH and CDR2 LQKENI. Trimming cost V 3 bases and J 6 bases, with 12 bases left between them. This CDR3 comprises 14 residues. CDR3 region: CASSPDTSTQPQHF. In DNA form, the CDR3 reads TGTGCCAGCTCACCGGACACCTCAACTCAGCCCCAGCATTTT.

The chain has TRBV30 and TRBJ2-5, with a weak D call TRBD1 (5 bases). The germline gives CDR1 GTSNPN, CDR2 SVGIG (reference sequence). The length of the CDR3 is 14 residues. Trimming removed 4 bases at V and 7 bases at J, with 19 bases between. The CDR3 spells CAWMSGHQDGTQYF. CDR3 DNA: TGTGCCTGGATGTCAGGACATCAAGATGGGACCCAGTACTTC.

The chain joins TRBV7-9 to TRBJ2-3; 9 bases map to TRBD2. Germline trimming cut 5 bases from V and 4 bases from J; bases unmatched to any gene: 10. Germline V lookup: CDR1 SEHNR, CDR2 FQNEAQ (reference sequence). The CDR3 has 16 amino acids. Written as DNA, the CDR3 is TGTGCCAGCAGCCCTCCCCCGGGACTAGCTTCAGATACGCAGTATTTT. This codes for CASSPPPGLASDTQYF.

The chain carries TRBV29-1 and TRBJ1-1; no reliable D call. V lost 0 bases to trimming and J lost 5 bases, with 16 bases between them. The CDR3 covers 15 residues. The germline CDR1 and CDR2 sequences are SQVTM and ANQGSEA. DNA for the CDR3: TGCAGCGTTGAAGATTCGGTAGGGTCGTGGACTGAAGCTTTCTTT. The encoded protein is CSVEDSVGSWTEAFF.